This T cell receptor (beta chain) derives from a study of T-cell reconstitution after alpha-beta-depleted transplantation in children. Unique molecular identifiers featured in how the TCRbeta library was prepared. TCRdb reprocessed the PCR reads with MiXCR, giving one entry per CDR3 protein. The data contain 350,000 to 400,000 distinct CDR3 sequences, about an eighth of them seen just once; the ten biggest clones take up around 4.1%. This clonotype was counted a few times. CDR3 length: 14 residues. The germline CDR1 and CDR2 sequences are DFQATT and SNEGSKA (reference sequence). V was cut by 3 bases and J by 5 bases, with 16 bases left in between.

The receptor comes from a human donor who donated a stem cell graft to a child with Fanconi anemia. The chain uses TRBV20-1 and TRBJ2-5, with D tentatively TRBD2 (6 bases). Sequencing used PBMCs, obtained from the stem cell graft. The CDR3 spells CSASTPRGEETQYF. The CDR3 nucleotides are TGCAGTGCTAGTACGCCTCGCGGGGAGGAGACCCAGTACTTC.